This T cell receptor (beta chain) was sequenced during a study of T cell responses to AZD1222 COVID-19 vaccine. Trimming stripped 6 bases from V and 2 bases from J, with 14 bases between. In germline, CDR1 is SGHRS, CDR2 YFSETQ. CDR3 length equals 14 residues. Data came from immunoSEQ multiplex PCR; TCRdb stores just in-frame clones and leaves some out. This table holds approximately 140,000 clones, 91% found once. As for this clone: Its antigen is unidentified.

Second-dose schedules of about 4 or about 12 weeks were combined. Broader study findings: Following two doses of AZD1222, Spike-specific TCR breadth and depth rose. Clonal diversity was possibly underestimated; the donors were predominantly white British and more often female. None of the repertoires were sampled until the peak T cell response had passed.

The sequence was obtained from an adult who received the AZD1222 COVID-19 vaccine. The chain joins TRBV5-1 to TRBJ1-2; D call uncertain. This specimen consisted of peripheral blood, obtained 28 days after the second AZD1222 dose. CDR3 loop: CASTPSDPNYGYTF. The DNA for the CDR3 is TGCGCCAGCACCCCTTCGGATCCCAACTATGGCTACACCTTC. The whole variable domain, filled in from reference TRBV5-1 and TRBJ1-2, reads KAGVTQTPRYLIKTRGQQVTLSCSPISGHRSVSWYQQTPGQGLQFLFEYFSETQRNKGNFPGRFSGRQFSNSRSEMNVSTLELGDSALYLCASTPSDPNYGYTFGSGTRLTVV.